The rows below give T cell receptor beta chains drawn from one sample of a study of monozygotic twins with inflammatory bowel disease. TCRdb reanalyzed the 5' RACE reads and collapses them to one entry per CDR3 protein, without DNA. With some 200,000 distinct CDR3 sequences in the sample, the ten largest clones hold roughly 8%. The sample consisted of blood. All receptors come from a human donor with ulcerative colitis or Crohn's disease, or a healthy co-twin of an affected twin (not recorded which). Both conserved end residues are part of each CDR3.

cdr3_length: 14
j_call: TRBJ2-7
v_call: TRBV9
cdr3_aa: CASSVATGPYEQYF

cdr3_length: 16
j_call: TRBJ2-1
v_call: TRBV28
cdr3_aa: CASSLSGRGIGNEQFF

cdr3_length: 15
j_call: TRBJ2-7
v_call: TRBV3-1
cdr3_aa: CASSQPTGGSYEQYF

cdr3_length: 15
j_call: TRBJ2-3
v_call: TRBV5-1
cdr3_aa: CASSLGGVQADTQYF

cdr3_length: 16
j_call: TRBJ1-5
v_call: TRBV19
cdr3_aa: CASSPVPDGGNQPQHF

cdr3_length: 14
j_call: TRBJ2-2
v_call: TRBV29-1
cdr3_aa: CSAGGAFNTGELFF

cdr3_length: 15
j_call: TRBJ1-3
v_call: TRBV19
cdr3_aa: CASSIQGSSGNTIYF

cdr3_length: 15
j_call: TRBJ2-7
v_call: TRBV18
cdr3_aa: CASSPEGRRLRGQYF

cdr3_length: 18
j_call: TRBJ2-3
v_call: TRBV20-1
cdr3_aa: CSAVRLTGTAYYTDTQYF

cdr3_length: 15
j_call: TRBJ1-4
v_call: TRBV29-1
cdr3_aa: CSVVDQTATNEKLFF

cdr3_length: 17
j_call: TRBJ2-3
v_call: TRBV7-8
cdr3_aa: CASSLASSGSSTDTQYF

cdr3_length: 15
j_call: TRBJ1-2
v_call: TRBV7-9
cdr3_aa: CASSHPTEINYGYTF

cdr3_length: 15
j_call: TRBJ1-3
v_call: TRBV7-2
cdr3_aa: CASSLRTIAGNTIYF

cdr3_length: 16
j_call: TRBJ2-1
v_call: TRBV5-1
cdr3_aa: CASSLTIAGAYNEQFF

cdr3_length: 18
j_call: TRBJ2-1
v_call: TRBV5-5
cdr3_aa: CASSPSGSLWSSYNEQFF

cdr3_length: 14
j_call: TRBJ2-7
v_call: TRBV11-2
cdr3_aa: CASSLVRGGYEQYF

cdr3_length: 13
j_call: TRBJ1-1
v_call: TRBV7-9
cdr3_aa: CASSLRIDTEAFF

cdr3_length: 12
j_call: TRBJ2-3
v_call: TRBV20-1
cdr3_aa: CSARDLGDTQYF

cdr3_length: 16
j_call: TRBJ2-3
v_call: TRBV11-2
cdr3_aa: CASSLLGRESTDTQYF

cdr3_length: 15
j_call: TRBJ2-2
v_call: TRBV2
cdr3_aa: CAGGGTGRLTGELFF

cdr3_length: 12
j_call: TRBJ1-5
v_call: TRBV6-1
cdr3_aa: CASDRAGEPQHF

cdr3_length: 13
j_call: TRBJ2-3
v_call: TRBV7-9
cdr3_aa: CASSAGATDTQYF

cdr3_length: 15
j_call: TRBJ2-7
v_call: TRBV10-2
cdr3_aa: CASSVTGQLGYEQYF

cdr3_length: 15
j_call: TRBJ2-3
v_call: TRBV7-2
cdr3_aa: CASSLSSGDTDTQYF

cdr3_length: 16
j_call: TRBJ2-3
v_call: TRBV15
cdr3_aa: CATSRDRAGSTDTQYF

cdr3_length: 13
j_call: TRBJ2-3
v_call: TRBV3-1
cdr3_aa: CASSRGERDTQYF

cdr3_length: 18
j_call: TRBJ1-5
v_call: TRBV18
cdr3_aa: CASSPPVNRAPGHQPQHF

cdr3_length: 12
j_call: TRBJ2-1
v_call: TRBV5-1
cdr3_aa: CASSLMENEQFF

cdr3_length: 17
j_call: TRBJ1-5
v_call: TRBV7-2
cdr3_aa: CASSLALGLNSNQPQHF

cdr3_length: 14
j_call: TRBJ2-7
v_call: TRBV4-2
cdr3_aa: CASSQQGLSYEQYF

cdr3_length: 13
j_call: TRBJ1-2
v_call: TRBV12-3/TRBV12-4
cdr3_aa: CASSFGGDSGYTF

cdr3_length: 12
j_call: TRBJ1-3
v_call: TRBV6-5
cdr3_aa: CATGGSGNTIYF

cdr3_length: 12
j_call: TRBJ1-2
v_call: TRBV18
cdr3_aa: CASSLTGDGYTF

cdr3_length: 15
j_call: TRBJ2-5
v_call: TRBV7-2
cdr3_aa: CASSSTGTTQETQYF

cdr3_length: 14
j_call: TRBJ1-1
v_call: TRBV7-9
cdr3_aa: CASSSQGTDTEAFF

cdr3_length: 16
j_call: TRBJ2-1
v_call: TRBV7-6
cdr3_aa: CASSLGGTGMENEQFF

cdr3_length: 11
j_call: TRBJ1-1
v_call: TRBV20-1
cdr3_aa: CSASRGTEAFF

cdr3_length: 13
j_call: TRBJ1-1
v_call: TRBV6-5
cdr3_aa: CASSYRGGGEAFF

cdr3_length: 13
j_call: TRBJ1-1
v_call: TRBV5-1
cdr3_aa: CASRTGSNTEAFF

cdr3_length: 13
j_call: TRBJ2-1
v_call: TRBV6-1
cdr3_aa: CASSEYGGDEQFF

cdr3_length: 12
j_call: TRBJ1-2
v_call: TRBV30
cdr3_aa: CAWRDRGYGYTF

cdr3_length: 13
j_call: TRBJ1-1
v_call: TRBV29-1
cdr3_aa: CSVELARDTEAFF